What follows are 8 T cell receptor beta chains derived from one specimen sequenced in a study of radiotherapy plus CTLA-4 blockade in lung cancer. TCRdb's table, derived via immunoSEQ multiplex PCR, lists solely in-frame clones and lacks some. The data show about 100,000 clones, under 90% seen once. The sample in question was peripheral blood, obtained from a patient treated with radiotherapy plus ipilimumab. The receptors here all came from a human donor with non-small cell lung cancer who had stable disease on radiotherapy plus ipilimumab.

This clone is a singleton in its sample. The chain has TRBV29-1 and TRBJ2-5; D possibly corresponds to TRBD1 (7 bases). CDR3 length: 12 residues. V lost 7 bases and J lost 5, with 14 bases in between. The germline V gene encodes CDR1 SQVTM and CDR2 ANQGSEA. This CDR3 is CSATGEAETQYF. In nucleotides, the CDR3 is TGCAGCGCCACAGGGGAGGCGGAGACCCAGTACTTC.

V is TRBV5-6 and J is TRBJ2-5; D is possibly TRBD1 or TRBD2 (5 bases each). The J call could be wrong; TRBJ2-7 is a better fit for the DNA end. The germline V gene has CDR1 SGHDT and CDR2 YYEEEE. CDR3 length: 17 residues. The DNA of the CDR3 is TGTGCCAGCAGCTTGGCAGTATGGGACCCAGGGACCTACGAGCAGTACTTC. Residues: CASSLAVWDPGTYEQYF.

V and J are TRBV28 and TRBJ2-1, with D tentatively TRBD2 (6 bases). The germline V and J ends were trimmed by 1 base and 4 bases, with 17 bases remaining between them. This CDR3 spans 17 amino acids. The germline CDR1 and CDR2 sequences are MDHEN and SYDVKM. CDR3 sequence reads: CASSLLGSGGTYNEQFF. CDR3 coding DNA: TGTGCCAGCAGTTTATTGGGTAGTGGCGGGACGTACAATGAGCAGTTCTTC.

The chain combines TRBV2 with TRBJ2-7; 9 bases fit TRBD1. V gave up 1 base and J gave up 4 bases; unmatched junction bases: 11. CDR1 and CDR2 (germline): SNHLY, FYNNEI. CDR3 length: 17 residues. CDR3 region: CASSEEGTGTGLYEQYF. CDR3 DNA sequence: TGTGCCAGCAGTGAAGAGGGGACCGGGACAGGGCTGTACGAGCAGTACTTC.

Only a few counts were recorded for this clone. The genes are TRBV9 and TRBJ1-3; D gene uncertain. The V end lost 7 bases, the J end lost 9 bases, and 17 bases lay between the germline ends. CDR1 SGDLS and CDR2 YYNGEE come from the germline V gene. This CDR3 comprises 13 residues. CDR3 in DNA: TGTGCCAGCGGGCCCGCTGCGCGGCCCACCATATATTTT. Protein product: CASGPAARPTIYF.

The gene calls are TRBV11-2 and TRBJ2-2; 8 bases map to TRBD1. Losses at the gene ends were 4 bases for V and 7 bases for J; bases not matched to a gene: 8. This CDR3 region has 15 residues. Germline V gene lookup returns CDR1 SGHAT and CDR2 FQNNGV. The CDR3 bases are TGTGCCAGCAGCTCCCGACAGGGGATGGGCGGGGAGCTGTTTTTT. This sequence encodes CASSSRQGMGGELFF.

The chain is built from TRBV11-2 and TRBJ2-7; 12 bases are a match to TRBD1. The CDR3 has 13 residues. Germline assignment: CDR1 SGHAT and CDR2 FQNNGV. The J segment lost 5 bases and the V segment lost 5 bases, leaving 1 base of the junction unmatched. CDR3 in DNA: TGTGCCAGCAGCCGGGACAGGGGGCACGAGCAGTACTTC. This translates into CASSRDRGHEQYF.

This chain joins TRBV7-6 and TRBJ2-2; TRBD2 matches at 12 bases. Germline V gene lookup returns CDR1 SGHVS and CDR2 FNYEAQ. J lost 6 bases, V lost 1 base, and 3 bases had no gene match. The CDR3 covers 16 residues. The CDR3 DNA is TGTGCCAGCAGCTTAGACCTAGCGGGGGGGCCCGGGGAGCTGTTTTTT. Protein product: CASSLDLAGGPGELFF.